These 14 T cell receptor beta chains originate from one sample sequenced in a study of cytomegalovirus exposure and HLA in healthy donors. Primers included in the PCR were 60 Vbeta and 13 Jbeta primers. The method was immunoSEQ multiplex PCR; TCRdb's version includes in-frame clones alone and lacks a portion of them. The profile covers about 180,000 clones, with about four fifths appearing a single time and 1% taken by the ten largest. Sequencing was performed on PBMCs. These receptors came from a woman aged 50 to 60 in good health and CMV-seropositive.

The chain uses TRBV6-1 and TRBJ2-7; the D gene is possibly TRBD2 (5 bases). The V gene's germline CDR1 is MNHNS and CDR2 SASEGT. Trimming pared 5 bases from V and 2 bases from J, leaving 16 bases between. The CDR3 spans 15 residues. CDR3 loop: CASSSTGKSAYEQYF. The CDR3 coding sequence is TGTGCCAGCAGTTCAACCGGGAAGAGCGCCTACGAGCAGTACTTC.

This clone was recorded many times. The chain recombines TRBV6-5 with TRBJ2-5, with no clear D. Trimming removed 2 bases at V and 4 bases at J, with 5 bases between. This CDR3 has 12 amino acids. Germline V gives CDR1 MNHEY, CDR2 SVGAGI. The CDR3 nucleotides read TGTGCCAGCAGTTACATAGTAGAGACCCAGTACTTC. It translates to CASSYIVETQYF.

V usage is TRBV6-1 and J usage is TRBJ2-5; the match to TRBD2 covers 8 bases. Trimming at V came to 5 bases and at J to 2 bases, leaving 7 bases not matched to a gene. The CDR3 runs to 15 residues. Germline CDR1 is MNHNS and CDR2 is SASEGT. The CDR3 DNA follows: TGTGCCAGCAGTAGTCTTTCGGGGGGGCAAGAGACCCAGTACTTC. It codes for CASSSLSGGQETQYF.

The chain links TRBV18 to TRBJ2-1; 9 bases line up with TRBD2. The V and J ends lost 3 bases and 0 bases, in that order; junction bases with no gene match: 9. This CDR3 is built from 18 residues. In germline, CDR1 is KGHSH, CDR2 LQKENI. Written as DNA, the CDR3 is TGTGCCAGCTCACCCTCCAAGACTAGCGGAGGCTCCTACAATGAGCAGTTCTTC. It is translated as CASSPSKTSGGSYNEQFF.

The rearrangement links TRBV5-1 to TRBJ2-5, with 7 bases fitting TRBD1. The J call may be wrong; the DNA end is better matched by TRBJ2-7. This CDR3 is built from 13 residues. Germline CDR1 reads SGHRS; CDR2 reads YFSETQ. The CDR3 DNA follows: TGCGCCAGCAGACGACAGGGTGCGGACGAGCAGTACTTC. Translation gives CASRRQGADEQYF.

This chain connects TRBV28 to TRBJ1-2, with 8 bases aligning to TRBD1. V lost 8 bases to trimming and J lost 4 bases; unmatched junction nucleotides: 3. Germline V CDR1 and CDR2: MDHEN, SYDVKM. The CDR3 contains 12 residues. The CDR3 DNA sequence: TGTGCCAGCCAGGGGGCGGGCTATGGCTACACCTTC. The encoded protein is CASQGAGYGYTF.

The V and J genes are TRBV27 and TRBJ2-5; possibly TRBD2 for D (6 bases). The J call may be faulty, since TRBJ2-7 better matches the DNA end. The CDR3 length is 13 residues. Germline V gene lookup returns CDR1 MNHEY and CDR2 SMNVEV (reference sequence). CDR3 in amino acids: CASIGGLTYEQYF. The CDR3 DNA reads TGTGCCAGCATCGGGGGATTAACCTACGAGCAGTACTTC.

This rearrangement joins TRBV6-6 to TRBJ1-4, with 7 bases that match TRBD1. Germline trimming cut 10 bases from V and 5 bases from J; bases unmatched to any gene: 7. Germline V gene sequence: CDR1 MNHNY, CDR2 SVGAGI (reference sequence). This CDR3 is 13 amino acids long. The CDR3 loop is CAIKDRPNEKLFF. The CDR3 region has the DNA TGTGCCATCAAGGACAGGCCGAATGAAAAACTGTTTTTT.

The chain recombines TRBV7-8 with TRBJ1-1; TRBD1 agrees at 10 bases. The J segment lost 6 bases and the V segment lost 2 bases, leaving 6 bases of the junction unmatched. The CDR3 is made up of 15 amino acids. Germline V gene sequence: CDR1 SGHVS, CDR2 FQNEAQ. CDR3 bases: TGTGCCAGCAGCTTAAATTCCGGGACAGGGGCTGAAGCTTTCTTT. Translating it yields CASSLNSGTGAEAFF. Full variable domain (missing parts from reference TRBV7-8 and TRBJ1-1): GAGVSQSPRYKVAKRGQDVALRCDPISGHVSLFWYQQALGQGPEFLTYFQNEAQLDKSGLPSDRFFAERPEGSVSTLKIQRTQQEDSAVYLCASSLNSGTGAEAFFGQGTRLTVV.

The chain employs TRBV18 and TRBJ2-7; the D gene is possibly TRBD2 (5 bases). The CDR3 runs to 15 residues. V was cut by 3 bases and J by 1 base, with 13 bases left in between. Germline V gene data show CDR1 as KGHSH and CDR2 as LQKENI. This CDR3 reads CASSPGAGLSYEQYF. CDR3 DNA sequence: TGTGCCAGCTCACCTGGTGCAGGACTGTCCTACGAGCAGTACTTC.

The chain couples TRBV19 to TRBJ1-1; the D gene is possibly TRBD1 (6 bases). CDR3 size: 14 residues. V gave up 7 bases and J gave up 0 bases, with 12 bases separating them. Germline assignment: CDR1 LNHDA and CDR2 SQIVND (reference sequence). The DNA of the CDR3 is TGTGCCAGTACTATCCGGACAGTGAACACTGAAGCTTTCTTT. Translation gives CASTIRTVNTEAFF.

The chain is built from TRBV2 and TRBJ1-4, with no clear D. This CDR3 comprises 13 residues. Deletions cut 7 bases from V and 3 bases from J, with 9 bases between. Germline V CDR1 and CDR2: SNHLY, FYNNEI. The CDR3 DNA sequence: TGTGCCAGCAACGGCGGCCCTAATGAAAAACTGTTTTTT. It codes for CASNGGPNEKLFF. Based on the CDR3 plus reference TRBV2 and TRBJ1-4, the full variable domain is EPEVTQTPSHQVTQMGQEVILRCVPISNHLYFYWYRQILGQKVEFLVSFYNNEISEKSEIFDDQFSVERPDGSNFTLKIRSTKLEDSAMYFCASNGGPNEKLFFGSGTQLSVL.

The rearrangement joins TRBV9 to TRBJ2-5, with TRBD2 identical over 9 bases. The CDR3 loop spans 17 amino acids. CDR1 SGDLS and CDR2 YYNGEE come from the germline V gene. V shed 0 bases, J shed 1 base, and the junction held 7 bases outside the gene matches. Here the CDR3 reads CASSVGNLAGVQETQYF. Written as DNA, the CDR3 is TGTGCCAGCAGCGTAGGAAATTTAGCGGGAGTCCAAGAGACCCAGTACTTC. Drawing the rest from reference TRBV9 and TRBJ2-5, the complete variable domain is DSGVTQTPKHLITATGQRVTLRCSPRSGDLSVYWYQQSLDQGLQFLIQYYNGEERAKGNILERFSAQQFPDLHSELNLSSLELGDSALYFCASSVGNLAGVQETQYFGPGTRLLVL.

CDR3 residues: CASSFGTSITDTQYF. In nucleotides, the CDR3 is TGTGCCAGCAGTTTCGGGACTAGCATCACAGATACGCAGTATTTT. The chain joins TRBV6-6 to TRBJ2-3, with TRBD2 identical over 9 bases. Germline values: CDR1 MNHNY, CDR2 SVGAGI (reference sequence). Germline trimming cut 4 bases from V and 2 bases from J; bases unmatched to any gene: 4. This CDR3 region has 15 residues.